The T cell receptor beta chain under discussion was sequenced for a study of T cells in tumors after PD-1 blockade. Study information: Each patient got pembrolizumab 200 mg every 3 weeks or cemiplimab 350 mg every 2 weeks. Findings and limits, study-wide: About 41% of tumor TCR clonotypes were also found in blood.

Clones were sequenced by immunoSEQ multiplex PCR, and TCRdb holds only the in-frame ones, with some missing. The table records 35,000 or so clones, around 80% of them present only once. To note about this clone: The antigen is unknown.

This CDR3 spans 12 amino acids. Trimming left V 4 bases short and J 5 bases short, with 8 bases between. Germline loops: CDR1 SEHNR, CDR2 FQNEAQ (reference sequence). The sequences come from PBMCs, collected before anti-PD-1 treatment. The source of this sequence is a human donor with basal cell carcinoma. The chain joins TRBV7-9 to TRBJ2-5, with D uncertain. DNA for the CDR3: TGTGCCAGCAGCTGGACGTTGGAGACCCAGTACTTC. Amino acids: CASSWTLETQYF.